This TCR beta chain appears in the sequencing data of a study of T cell responses to AZD1222 COVID-19 vaccine. Study-wide points: Spike-specific TCR breadth rose after two AZD1222 doses, and depth rose as well. The study reported that nearly half of spike-specific TCRs target unmutated variant regions.

The protocol was immunoSEQ multiplex PCR, while the TCRdb copy is restricted to in-frame clones and leaves out a portion. The repertoire consists of about 48,000 clones, with about 91% occurring once and the leading ten covering roughly 5%. Some second doses came at about 4 weeks and others at about 12 weeks; these were pooled. With respect to this clone: Its antigen remains unknown.

CDR3 length equals 14 residues. Germline CDR1 and CDR2: MDHEN and SYDVKM. V shed 10 bases and J shed 4 bases, with 17 bases lying between them. V usage is TRBV28 and J usage is TRBJ1-5; D is unclear. This TCR was sampled from an adult who received the AZD1222 COVID-19 vaccine. The source was peripheral blood, collected 28 days after the second AZD1222 dose. CDR3 nucleotide sequence: TGTGCCACCCTACCGACCTACACGAATCAGCCCCAGCATTTT. Protein sequence: CATLPTYTNQPQHF.